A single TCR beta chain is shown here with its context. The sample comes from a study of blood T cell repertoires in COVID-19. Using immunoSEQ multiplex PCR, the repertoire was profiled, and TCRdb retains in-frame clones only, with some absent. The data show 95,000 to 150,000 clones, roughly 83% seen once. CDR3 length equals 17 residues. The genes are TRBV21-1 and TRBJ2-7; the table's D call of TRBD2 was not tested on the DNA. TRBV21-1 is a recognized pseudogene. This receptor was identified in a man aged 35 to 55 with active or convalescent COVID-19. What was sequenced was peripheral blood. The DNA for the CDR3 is TGTGCCAGCAGCAAAGTCTTCGGGACTAGCGGGAAATACGAGCAGTACTTC. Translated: CASSKVFGTSGKYEQYF.